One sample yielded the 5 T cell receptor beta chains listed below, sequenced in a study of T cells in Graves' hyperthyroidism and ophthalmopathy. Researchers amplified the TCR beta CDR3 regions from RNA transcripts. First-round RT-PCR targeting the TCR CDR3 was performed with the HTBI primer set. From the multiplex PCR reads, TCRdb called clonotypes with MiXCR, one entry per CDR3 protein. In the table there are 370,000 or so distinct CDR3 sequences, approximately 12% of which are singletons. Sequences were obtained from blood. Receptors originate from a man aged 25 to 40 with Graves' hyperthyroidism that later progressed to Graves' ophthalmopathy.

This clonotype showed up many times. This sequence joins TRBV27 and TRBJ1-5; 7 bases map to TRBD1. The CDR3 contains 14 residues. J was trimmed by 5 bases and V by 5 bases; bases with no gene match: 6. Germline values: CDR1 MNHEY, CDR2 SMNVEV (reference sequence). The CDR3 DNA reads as TGTGCCAGCAGTCCCCGACAGGGACATCAGCCCCAGCATTTT. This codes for CASSPRQGHQPQHF.

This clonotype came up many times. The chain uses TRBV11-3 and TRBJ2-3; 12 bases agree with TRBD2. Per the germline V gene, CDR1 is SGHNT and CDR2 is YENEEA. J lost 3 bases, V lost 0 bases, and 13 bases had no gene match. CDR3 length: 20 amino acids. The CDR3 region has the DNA TGTGCCAGCAGCTTAGACCCGGGGCTAGCGGGGGGGCGCTTGACAGATACGCAGTATTTT. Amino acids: CASSLDPGLAGGRLTDTQYF.

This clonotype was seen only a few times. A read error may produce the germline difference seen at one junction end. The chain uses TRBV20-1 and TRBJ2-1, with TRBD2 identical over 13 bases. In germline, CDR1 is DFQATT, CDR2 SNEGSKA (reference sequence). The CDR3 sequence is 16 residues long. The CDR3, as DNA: TGCAGTGCTTTTGGACTAGCGGGAGACTCCTACAATGGGCAGTTCTTC. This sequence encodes CSAFGLAGDSYNGQFF.

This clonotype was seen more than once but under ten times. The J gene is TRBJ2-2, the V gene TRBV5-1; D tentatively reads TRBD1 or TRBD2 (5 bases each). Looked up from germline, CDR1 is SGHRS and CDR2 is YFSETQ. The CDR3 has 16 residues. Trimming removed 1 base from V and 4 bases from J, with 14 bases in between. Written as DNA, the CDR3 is TGCGCCAGCAGCTTGTCAATGAGGGGCGGCACCGGGGAGCTGTTTTTT. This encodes CASSLSMRGGTGELFF.

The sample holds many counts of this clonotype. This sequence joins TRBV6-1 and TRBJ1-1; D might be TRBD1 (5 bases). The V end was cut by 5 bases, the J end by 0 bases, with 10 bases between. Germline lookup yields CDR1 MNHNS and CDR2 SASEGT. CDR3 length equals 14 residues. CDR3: CASSHGGLNTEAFF. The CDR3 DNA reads TGTGCCAGCAGTCACGGGGGTTTGAACACTGAAGCTTTCTTT.